This is a list of T cell receptor beta chains from one sample in a study of CD8+CD57+ T cells in acquired aplastic anemia. TCRdb redid the calling of the reads with MiXCR, one entry per CDR3 protein. The profile shows a few hundred thousand distinct CDR3 sequences, under 65% of them singletons. Sequences were obtained from sorted CD4+, CD8+, or CD8+CD57+ T cells (not recorded which) from PBMCs. The receptors shown here come from a human donor in good health. Both conserved end residues are part of each CDR3. Fields, in order: clone size, V gene, J gene, D gene, CDR3 protein, CDR3 DNA. The D gene is left open where the match is weak. The listing skips clone size in some rows; elsewhere it reads once, few, many or a size class.

clone_size: -; v_call: TRBV20-1; j_call: TRBJ2-7; d_call: TRBD2; cdr3_aa: CSASGTGTSNLGEQYF; cdr3_nt: TGCAGTGCCAGCGGAACCGGGACTAGCAACCTAGGGGAGCAGTACTTC
clone_size: many; v_call: TRBV7-8; j_call: TRBJ2-7; d_call: TRBD2; cdr3_aa: CASSQTSVHEQYF; cdr3_nt: TGTGCCAGCAGCCAGACTAGCGTGCACGAGCAGTACTTC
clone_size: -; v_call: TRBV15; j_call: TRBJ2-1; d_call: -; cdr3_aa: CATSRAGVSNEQFF; cdr3_nt: TGTGCCACCAGCAGAGCGGGGGTTAGTAATGAGCAGTTCTTC
clone_size: many; v_call: TRBV9; j_call: TRBJ2-2; d_call: TRBD2; cdr3_aa: CASSGSGRSNTGELFF; cdr3_nt: TGTGCCAGCAGCGGTAGCGGGAGATCGAACACCGGGGAGCTGTTTTTT
clone_size: -; v_call: TRBV4-1; j_call: TRBJ2-5; d_call: -; cdr3_aa: CASSPLGEETQYF; cdr3_nt: TGCGCCAGCAGCCCGTTGGGGGAAGAGACCCAGTACTTC
clone_size: -; v_call: TRBV7-2; j_call: TRBJ2-7; d_call: -; cdr3_aa: CASSFDRTGAYEQCF; cdr3_nt: TGTGCCAGCAGCTTCGATCGGACGGGGGCCTACGAGCAGTGCTTC
clone_size: -; v_call: TRBV20-1; j_call: TRBJ2-7; d_call: -; cdr3_aa: CSARTPGRSSYEQYF; cdr3_nt: TGCAGTGCTAGAACACCGGGACGGAGCTCCTACGAGCAGTACTTC
clone_size: -; v_call: TRBV20-1; j_call: TRBJ1-6; d_call: -; cdr3_aa: CSASGGGNSPLHF; cdr3_nt: TGCAGTGCTAGTGGGGGTGGGAATTCACCCCTCCACTTT
clone_size: many; v_call: TRBV2; j_call: TRBJ1-1; d_call: -; cdr3_aa: CASSVLNTEAFF; cdr3_nt: TGTGCCAGCAGTGTTTTGAACACTGAAGCTTTCTTT
clone_size: -; v_call: TRBV12-3/TRBV12-4; j_call: TRBJ1-1; d_call: -; cdr3_aa: CAWGERRTEAFF; cdr3_nt: TGTGCCTGGGGGGAGCGGAGGACTGAAGCTTTCTTT
clone_size: -; v_call: TRBV29-1; j_call: TRBJ1-1; d_call: -; cdr3_aa: CSVEDTSGNTEAFF; cdr3_nt: TGCAGCGTTGAAGATACGTCGGGGAACACTGAAGCTTTCTTT
clone_size: few; v_call: TRBV24-1; j_call: TRBJ1-2; d_call: -; cdr3_aa: CATRGGPGEGGYTF; cdr3_nt: TGTGCCACCAGGGGAGGGCCAGGGGAAGGAGGCTACACCTTC
clone_size: -; v_call: TRBV5-5; j_call: TRBJ1-1; d_call: TRBD1; cdr3_aa: CASSQTGTVNTEAFF; cdr3_nt: TGTGCCAGCAGCCAAACCGGGACAGTGAACACTGAAGCTTTCTTT